Many counts were recorded for the clone carrying this TCR beta chain. The target antigen is unknown. TCRdb used MiXCR to reprocess the RT-PCR reads, holding one entry per CDR3 protein. The sample carries 550,000 to 600,000 distinct CDR3 sequences, approximately 10% recorded once. V dropped 3 bases and J dropped 0 bases, with 7 bases sitting between them. The CDR3 totals 13 residues. Germline CDR1 and CDR2: DFQATT and SNEGSKA (reference sequence). The entry originates in a study of response to subunit inactivated influenza vaccine. General observations from the study: Authors suggested that a seasonal influenza vaccination recruits few new T cells each time.

This sequence originates from a man aged 50-60 years who received an inactivated influenza vaccine. The V gene is TRBV20-1, the J gene TRBJ2-3; maybe TRBD2 (6 bases). The sequencing used PBMCs from blood, collected on the day of vaccination. CDR3 in amino acids: CSARGGSTDTQYF. The CDR3, as DNA: TGCAGTGCTAGGGGGGGTAGCACAGATACGCAGTATTTT.